A single sample is the source of the 14 T cell receptor beta chains below, sequenced in a study of T cells in Graves' hyperthyroidism and ophthalmopathy. TCR beta CDR3 region amplification was performed from RNA transcripts. First-round RT-PCR with HTBI primers amplified the TCR CDR3 region. TCRdb re-analysed the multiplex PCR reads in MiXCR, keeping a single row per CDR3 protein. This table has more than 350,000 distinct CDR3 sequences, 15% appearing once. Sequenced input: blood. These receptors were obtained from a woman between 25 and 40 years old with Graves' hyperthyroidism.

This clonotype was seen at least ten times. This chain uses TRBV6-2 or TRBV6-3 with TRBJ2-5; perhaps TRBD2 as D (7 bases). Trimming removed 2 bases from V and 2 bases from J, with 9 bases in between. The CDR3 contains 14 residues. Germline V gene data show CDR1 as MNHEY and CDR2 as SVGEGT. The CDR3 loop reads CASSYAGAQETQYF. The CDR3 DNA is TGTGCCAGCAGTTACGCGGGGGCGCAAGAGACCCAGTACTTC.

For the CDR3, the DNA is TGCGCCAGCCGGGACAGGGATCGCGAAAAACTGTTTTTT. It yields the protein CASRDRDREKLFF. The J gene is TRBJ1-4, the V gene TRBV5-1; 9 bases align to TRBD1. Unmatched junction bases numbered 6, after V lost 7 bases and J lost 8 bases. Looked up from germline, CDR1 is SGHRS and CDR2 is YFSETQ. This CDR3 has 13 amino acids.

This clonotype was counted a few times. It is likely a read error, because the conserved phenylalanine at the end of the CDR3 is missing. CDR3 residues: CASIKPGQGNTEAFL. The CDR3, as DNA: TGTGCCAGCATCAAACCGGGACAGGGTAACACTGAAGCTTTCCTT. The chain joins TRBV28 to TRBJ1-1; 9 bases line up with TRBD1. The CDR3 consists of 15 residues. Germline trimming cut 7 bases from V and 2 bases from J; bases unmatched to any gene: 8. Germline assignment: CDR1 MDHEN and CDR2 SYDVKM.

This clonotype was observed a handful of times. The CDR3 loop is CSVADGDEQFF. CDR3 DNA sequence: TGCAGCGTGGCAGACGGGGATGAGCAGTTCTTC. The J gene is TRBJ2-1, the V gene TRBV29-1, with D maybe TRBD2 (5 bases). The CDR3 totals 11 residues. V shed 6 bases and J shed 8 bases, with 11 bases lying between them. Germline CDR1 is SQVTM and CDR2 is ANQGSEA.

There are many counts of this clonotype. V gene TRBV11-1 combines with J gene TRBJ2-3, with D perhaps matching TRBD1 (5 bases). The V gene's germline CDR1 is SGHAT and CDR2 FQDESV (reference sequence). Trimming left V 8 bases short and J 6 bases short, with 9 bases between. This CDR3 is built from 11 residues. This CDR3 is CASGQSDTQYF. CDR3 nucleotides: TGTGCCAGCGGACAATCGGATACGCAGTATTTT.

Turning to this clonotype: A read error is possible here, since a much larger clone lies one base away. The chain recombines TRBV28 with TRBJ2-7, with 8 bases matching TRBD1. The J call may be incorrect, as the DNA end agrees better with TRBJ2-1. This CDR3 spans 15 amino acids. CDR1 and CDR2 (germline): MDHEN, SYDVKM. The CDR3: CASSLRQGPRYEQFF. The CDR3 DNA follows: TGTGCCAGCAGTTTAAGACAGGGGCCCCGCTACGAGCAGTTCTTC.

This clonotype has ten or more counts. The chain combines TRBV3-1 with TRBJ2-1; tentative D call: TRBD2 (5 bases). This CDR3 is 17 amino acids long. CDR1 is LGHDT, CDR2 YNNKEL, per germline (reference sequence). V dropped 0 bases and J dropped 6 bases, with 18 bases sitting between them. The CDR3: CASSQDPGLPPSNEQFF. As DNA, the CDR3 is TGTGCCAGCAGCCAAGATCCCGGACTCCCCCCTAGCAATGAGCAGTTCTTC.

This clonotype was observed at least ten times. This chain joins TRBV20-1 and TRBJ1-5; D is uncertain. Trimming stripped 4 bases from V and 8 bases from J, with 9 bases between. CDR3 size: 11 residues. Per the germline V gene, CDR1 is DFQATT and CDR2 is SNEGSKA (reference sequence). In DNA, the CDR3 is TGCAGTGCTAAAGGCGGAAAGCCCCAGCATTTT. Translating it yields CSAKGGKPQHF.

The V gene is TRBV12-3 or TRBV12-4, the J gene TRBJ2-2; 7 nucleotides line up with TRBD1. CDR3 length: 15 residues. The V gene end was trimmed by 6 bases and the J gene end by 3 bases; junction bases not matched to a gene: 7. The CDR3 nucleotides read TGTGCCAGCAGCCCGGGACAGATTTACACCGGGGAGCTGTTTTTT. Protein: CASSPGQIYTGELFF.

The gene calls are TRBV5-1 and TRBJ2-1; the D gene is possibly TRBD2 (5 bases). The CDR3 totals 15 residues. The germline gives CDR1 SGHRS, CDR2 YFSETQ. Between the trimmed V and J ends, which lost 3 bases and 11 bases, there was a span of 21 bases. The CDR3 loop reads CASSSPRTDILKQFF. The CDR3 DNA follows: TGCGCCAGCAGCTCCCCGCGGACTGACATCCTTAAGCAGTTCTTC.

This clonotype has only a few counts. The chain uses TRBV28 and TRBJ1-5; D is uncertain. This CDR3 has 17 residues. Trimming cost V 3 bases and J 2 bases, with 17 bases left between them. CDR1 and CDR2 from the germline V gene are MDHEN and SYDVKM. The CDR3 DNA follows: TGTGCCAGCAGTTTCCAGTGGAAAAGGAGAGGCAATCAGCCCCAGCATTTT. Translation: CASSFQWKRRGNQPQHF.

This clonotype occurred many times. The chain employs TRBV6-1 and TRBJ2-7, with a possible D match to TRBD1 (6 bases). V gave up 6 bases and J gave up 3 bases, with 12 bases separating them. CDR3 length: 13 residues. Germline CDR1 reads MNHNS; CDR2 reads SASEGT. The CDR3 is CASSGQSNYEQYF. The CDR3 nucleotides are TGTGCCAGCAGCGGACAGAGTAACTACGAGCAGTACTTC.

This clonotype was seen once. The rearrangement links TRBV28 to TRBJ2-3; 12 bases align to TRBD1. The trim removed 3 bases at V and 4 bases at J, leaving 8 bases unmatched. The CDR3 has 17 amino acids. Per the germline V gene, CDR1 is MDHEN and CDR2 is SYDVKM. The CDR3 nucleotides read TGTGCCAGCAGTTTCCGCTCCGGGACAGGGGGCGCAGATACGCAGTATTTT. As protein: CASSFRSGTGGADTQYF.

This clonotype has a count of ten or more. V and J are TRBV18 and TRBJ2-5, with a weak D call TRBD1 (5 bases). The CDR3 is made up of 14 amino acids. CDR1 is KGHSH and CDR2 is LQKENI in the germline V gene. V was trimmed by 3 bases and J by 2 bases, leaving 10 bases between them. In DNA, the CDR3 is TGTGCCAGCTCACCGACAGTGGGACAAGAGACCCAGTACTTC. This codes for CASSPTVGQETQYF.